This T cell receptor (beta chain) was recorded in a study of shared clonotypes between healthy human individuals. Looking at the study overall: A couple of female and a few male donors aged 18 to 49 were enrolled.

Study outcomes and limitations: Larger estimated richness was generally seen in naive subsets than in memory subsets.

A note on this clone: Its antigen is not identified.

The CDR3 runs to 14 residues. Germline trimming cut 0 bases from V and 8 bases from J; bases unmatched to any gene: 2. Germline CDR1 is SGHAT and CDR2 is FQDESV (reference sequence). Clones were sequenced by immunoSEQ multiplex PCR, and TCRdb holds only the in-frame ones, with some missing. Counted here are about 2 million clones, approximately 94% occurring once; the ten biggest clones make up 1.2%. Naive CD8 cells lacked CD45RO, underwent positive selection for CCR7 and left out terminally differentiated effector memory CD45RA+ cells. The chain joins TRBV11-1 to TRBJ2-4; 9 bases line up with TRBD1. The sample comprised naive CD8+ T cells sorted from blood. This clonotype was obtained from a man between 18 and 35 years old in good health. The CDR3 sequence: CASSLAGQGYIQYF. The CDR3 nucleotides read TGTGCCAGCAGCTTAGCGGGACAGGGTTACATTCAGTACTTC.